This is a list of T cell receptor beta chains from one sample in a study of blood T cell repertoires in COVID-19. Sequencing used immunoSEQ multiplex PCR; TCRdb keeps in-frame clones, though not all of them. The top ten clones hold around 4.1% of a sample with roughly 66,000 clones, 65% to 85% of them seen once. Sequencing was done on a sample of peripheral blood. The receptors were sampled from a woman aged 55-70 years with acute or convalescent COVID-19. Both conserved end residues are part of each CDR3. A D gene is named only where the DNA matches it firmly. A row's size may be missing; if present it is once, few, many or a size class.

d_call,clone_size,v_call,j_call,cdr3_aa,cdr3_nt
NA,once,TRBV2,TRBJ2-7,CASSDYGLEGQYF,TGTGCCAGCAGTGATTACGGCCTGGAGGGGCAGTACTTC
NA,NA,TRBV18,TRBJ2-3,CASSPLPITDTQYF,TGTGCCAGCTCACCACTTCCTATCACAGATACGCAGTATTTT
NA,NA,TRBV5-1,TRBJ2-7,CASSLDHFYEQYF,TGCGCCAGCAGCTTGGACCACTTCTACGAGCAGTACTTC
TRBD1,NA,TRBV3-1/TRBV3-2,TRBJ2-6,CASSQTTGAGANVLTF,TGTGCCAGCAGCCAAACAACAGGGGCTGGGGCCAACGTCCTGACTTTC
TRBD1,NA,TRBV11-2,TRBJ2-1,CASSLVTGGIFNEQFF,TGTGCCAGCAGCTTAGTAACAGGGGGTATTTTTAATGAGCAGTTCTTC
NA,NA,TRBV19,TRBJ2-2,CASTGRGETGELFF,TGTGCCAGTACGGGCAGGGGGGAAACCGGGGAGCTGTTTTTT
NA,NA,TRBV19,TRBJ2-7,CASSGATYEQYF,TGTGCCAGTAGTGGGGCGACCTACGAGCAGTACTTC
NA,NA,TRBV5-5,TRBJ1-6,CASSLRWGLGNSPLHF,TGTGCCAGCAGCTTGAGGTGGGGGCTGGGGAATTCACCCCTCCACTTT
NA,NA,TRBV2,TRBJ2-2,CASSAGETGELFF,TGTGCCAGCAGTGCAGGGGAGACCGGGGAGCTGTTTTTT
NA,NA,TRBV2,TRBJ1-2,CASSKDSTYGYTF,TGTGCCAGCAGTAAGGACAGTACCTATGGCTACACCTTC
NA,NA,TRBV19,TRBJ2-5,CASSQGVETQYF,TGTGCCAGTAGTCAAGGGGTTGAGACCCAGTACTTC
TRBD2,NA,TRBV15,TRBJ2-1,CATSRASGGYNEQFF,TGTGCCACCAGCAGAGCTAGCGGGGGTTACAATGAGCAGTTCTTC
TRBD1,NA,TRBV29-1,TRBJ2-3,CSVEGGQGSTDTQYF,TGCAGCGTTGAGGGGGGACAGGGTAGCACAGATACGCAGTATTTT
TRBD1,NA,TRBV10-3,TRBJ2-3,CAISEKGGQGQDTQYF,TGTGCCATCAGTGAGAAGGGGGGACAGGGGCAAGATACGCAGTATTTT
NA,few,TRBV30,TRBJ1-4,CAWSVRGGATNEKLFF,TGTGCCTGGAGTGTACGGGGAGGGGCAACTAATGAAAAACTGTTTTTT
NA,few,TRBV6-5,TRBJ2-2,CASFTESNTGELFF,TGTGCCAGCTTCACAGAATCCAACACCGGGGAGCTGTTTTTT
NA,NA,TRBV6-1,TRBJ1-6,CASSEAGRSPLHF,TGTGCCAGCAGTGAAGCGGGGAGGTCACCCCTCCACTTT
NA,NA,TRBV24-1,TRBJ2-7,CATTRGAYEQYF,TGTGCCACTACCCGGGGTGCCTACGAGCAGTACTTC
TRBD1,NA,TRBV3-1/TRBV3-2,TRBJ2-5,CASSPLQGTETQYF,TGTGCCAGCAGCCCTCTACAGGGGACGGAGACCCAGTACTTC
TRBD2,NA,TRBV7-2,TRBJ2-3,CASSPGLARDTQYF,TGTGCCAGCAGCCCGGGACTAGCGAGGGATACGCAGTATTTT
NA,NA,TRBV3-1/TRBV3-2,TRBJ1-3,CASSQSPSDKLAIYF,TGTGCCAGCAGCCAATCCCCATCCGACAAGCTGGCCATATATTTT
TRBD1,once,TRBV5-5,TRBJ2-2,CASSLWDRSGELFF,TGTGCCAGCAGCCTGTGGGACAGGAGCGGGGAGCTGTTTTTT
TRBD1,few,TRBV18,TRBJ1-1,CASSPRGQGAGANTEAFF,TGTGCCAGCTCACCACGGGGACAGGGGGCAGGGGCGAACACTGAAGCTTTCTTT
TRBD1,NA,TRBV3-1/TRBV3-2,TRBJ1-2,CASRWTGGEFNYGYTF,TGTGCCAGCCGATGGACAGGGGGCGAATTTAACTATGGCTACACCTTC
NA,NA,TRBV19,TRBJ1-1,CASIYRSTEAFF,TGTGCCAGTATCTATCGAAGCACTGAAGCTTTCTTT
TRBD1,NA,TRBV6-1,TRBJ2-1,CASSGRQGFSNEQFF,TGTGCCAGCAGTGGGCGACAGGGGTTCAGCAATGAGCAGTTCTTC
NA,NA,TRBV19,TRBJ2-7,CASSTYGAPYEQYF,TGTGCCAGTAGCACCTATGGGGCACCCTACGAGCAGTACTTC
NA,NA,TRBV5-6,TRBJ1-3,CASSYYSPTSGNTIYF,TGTGCCAGCAGCTATTACAGCCCAACCTCTGGAAACACCATATATTTT
TRBD1,few,TRBV7-9,TRBJ1-2,CASSWDSPWGYTF,TGTGCCAGCAGCTGGGACAGCCCCTGGGGCTACACCTTC
TRBD2,few,TRBV5-1,TRBJ2-1,CASSLGSGGSDEQFF,TGCGCCAGCAGCTTGGGTAGCGGGGGGTCGGATGAGCAGTTCTTC
NA,NA,TRBV7-9,TRBJ2-7,CASSLEGVAGPKQYF,TGTGCCAGCAGCTTAGAGGGGGTAGCGGGTCCCAAGCAGTACTTC
TRBD1,NA,TRBV19,TRBJ1-3,CASSTQGALGNTIYF,TGTGCCAGTAGTACACAGGGGGCGCTTGGAAACACCATATATTTT
TRBD1,NA,TRBV7-8,TRBJ1-4,CASSLTTGTNEKLFF,TGTGCCAGCAGCTTAACGACAGGGACTAATGAAAAACTGTTTTTT
TRBD1,NA,TRBV19,TRBJ1-1,CASRPGQHTEAFF,TGTGCCAGTCGCCCGGGACAGCACACTGAAGCTTTCTTT
TRBD1,NA,TRBV19,TRBJ1-3,CASTDRATGNTIYF,TGTGCCAGTACCGACAGGGCGACGGGAAACACCATATATTTT
NA,NA,TRBV12-3/TRBV12-4,TRBJ1-2,CASSQSLRAGYTF,TGTGCCAGCAGTCAAAGCCTCAGGGCGGGCTACACCTTC
NA,NA,TRBV5-1,TRBJ1-2,CASSREMTNYGYTF,TGCGCCAGCAGCCGTGAAATGACAAATTATGGCTACACCTTC
TRBD2,NA,TRBV2,TRBJ2-1,CASRISGASSYNEQFF,TGTGCCAGCAGGATTAGCGGGGCAAGCTCCTACAATGAGCAGTTCTTC
NA,few,TRBV30,TRBJ1-1,CAWSRGTEAFF,TGTGCCTGGAGTAGAGGGACTGAAGCTTTCTTT
NA,NA,TRBV24-1,TRBJ2-1,CATSDPGRGYNEQFF,TGTGCCACCAGTGACCCTGGTCGGGGTTACAATGAGCAGTTCTTC
NA,NA,TRBV6-1,TRBJ1-1,CASSERSTMAFF,TGTGCCAGCAGTGAAAGGAGCACGATGGCTTTCTTT
TRBD1,once,TRBV19,TRBJ1-2,CASGPGQLFYGYTF,TGTGCCAGTGGTCCGGGACAGCTATTCTATGGCTACACCTTC
NA,once,TRBV3-1/TRBV3-2,TRBJ2-1,CASSPDGGRGSYNEQFF,TGTGCCAGCAGCCCCGACGGGGGACGGGGGTCCTACAATGAGCAGTTCTTC
NA,NA,TRBV5-1,TRBJ2-5,CASSLNTGQLETQYF,TGCGCCAGCAGCTTGAACACAGGGCAGTTAGAGACCCAGTACTTC
TRBD1,NA,TRBV7-3,TRBJ1-2,CASSSTPGTGKVGYTF,TGTGCCAGCAGCTCCACCCCCGGGACAGGGAAGGTCGGCTACACCTTC